The 8 T cell receptor beta chains below all came from one sample that was sequenced in a study of shared clonotypes between healthy human individuals. Only in-frame clones appear in the TCRdb table, and some are missing; sequencing was by immunoSEQ multiplex PCR. In the table there are some 2,000,000 clones, around 95% of which are singletons. Sequenced: naive CD4+ T cells sorted from blood. Subset given: CD45RA+ positively selected. The receptors derive from a young man in good health.

The gene calls are TRBV18 and TRBJ2-1; 16 bases match TRBD2. The CDR3 consists of 17 residues. J lost 8 bases, V lost 3 bases, and 7 bases had no gene match. CDR1 KGHSH and CDR2 LQKENI come from the germline V gene. The CDR3 protein is CASSPGLAGGASDEQFF. The DNA of the CDR3 is TGTGCCAGCTCACCGGGACTAGCGGGAGGGGCCTCGGATGAGCAGTTCTTC. Combining the CDR3 with reference TRBV18 and TRBJ2-1 gives the whole variable domain NAGVMQNPRHLVRRRGQEARLRCSPMKGHSHVYWYRQLPEEGLKFMVYLQKENIIDESGMPKERFSAEFPKEGPSILRIQQVVRGDSAAYFCASSPGLAGGASDEQFFGPGTRLTVL.

This clone was seen just once. The genes are TRBV19 and TRBJ2-2; 11 bases are shared with TRBD2. V lost 7 bases, J lost 4 bases, and 2 bases stayed unmatched. Per the germline V gene, CDR1 is LNHDA and CDR2 is SQIVND (reference sequence). The CDR3 has 14 residues. The CDR3 spells CASNLAGGTGELFF. DNA of the CDR3: TGTGCCAGTAATCTAGCGGGGGGCACCGGGGAGCTGTTTTTT.

The chain has TRBV11-2 and TRBJ2-7; 8 positions match TRBD2. Germline CDR1 reads SGHAT; CDR2 reads FQNNGV. This CDR3 contains 14 residues. Trimming removed 5 bases from V and 6 bases from J; junction bases left unmatched: 9. The CDR3 DNA reads TGTGCCAGCAGCACCATTTCGGGGGGGTTCGAGCAGTACTTC. It translates to CASSTISGGFEQYF.

The table lists this clone with a count of one. This chain connects TRBV27 to TRBJ1-1; no clear D gene. Germline assignment: CDR1 MNHEY and CDR2 SMNVEV (reference sequence). V lost 4 bases and J lost 1, with 10 bases in between. The length of the CDR3 is 14 residues. The CDR3 DNA is TGTGCCAGCAGTTCTCTGGGAACGAACACTGAAGCTTTCTTT. Encoded protein: CASSSLGTNTEAFF.

In DNA, the CDR3 is TGTGCCAGCAGCCTGACGAGGGGAGCCTATGGCTACACCTTC. Protein sequence: CASSLTRGAYGYTF. This rearrangement joins TRBV7-2 to TRBJ1-2, with a possible D match to TRBD1 (5 bases). CDR1 SGHTA and CDR2 FQGNSA come from the germline V gene. The CDR3 contains 14 residues. Trimming left V 5 bases short and J 4 bases short, with 14 bases between.

This chain connects TRBV29-1 to TRBJ2-1; the D gene is possibly TRBD2 (5 bases). Trimming left V 0 bases short and J 11 bases short, with 11 bases between. CDR3 length: 12 residues. Germline loops: CDR1 SQVTM, CDR2 ANQGSEA. CDR3 nucleotide sequence: TGCAGCGTTGAAGATCAGTGGAGGAAGCAGTTCTTC. Translating gives CSVEDQWRKQFF.

J is TRBJ2-7 and V is TRBV30; D may be TRBD1 or TRBD2 (5 bases each). This CDR3 comprises 15 residues. Trimming removed 0 bases from V and 1 base from J, with 13 bases in between. Per germline, CDR1 GTSNPN and CDR2 SVGIG (reference sequence). The CDR3 bases are TGTGCCTGGAGTGTAGGGGACGTAAGTTCCTACGAGCAGTACTTC. Translation gives CAWSVGDVSSYEQYF.

The chain couples TRBV10-2 to TRBJ1-2; D is unclear. Trimming removed 2 bases at V and 5 bases at J, with 12 bases between. This CDR3 contains 14 residues. Germline CDR1 WSHSY, CDR2 SAAADI. CDR3 nucleotides: TGCGCCAGCAGTGAGGAGGGAGGCGGGTATGGCTACACCTTC. Protein product: CASSEEGGGYGYTF.